This T cell receptor beta chain was sequenced in a study of early T cells in non-severe SARS-CoV-2 infection. Overall study: The sequenced material was bulk RNA from unsorted whole blood, and its chains were unpaired.

Study results and caveats: The matching step, a VDJdb search, favored anti-spike CD8 responses and missed private and CD4 specificities.

The table lists this clonotype with a few counts. Its antigen is unidentified. The V end was cut by 6 bases, the J end by 2 bases, with 12 bases between. This CDR3 has 14 residues. Germline lookup yields CDR1 MNHNS and CDR2 SASEGT. Each single cDNA molecule received a unique molecular identifier. One entry per CDR3 protein results from TCRdb running MiXCR on the 5' RACE reads. The sample holds more than 50,000 distinct CDR3 sequences, around 6% seen once. The source is an adult who was a healthcare worker with PCR-confirmed SARS-CoV-2 infection or an uninfected control (not recorded which). The sequencing input was whole blood. V and J are TRBV6-1 and TRBJ2-3, with D possibly called TRBD1 or TRBD2 (5 bases each). The CDR3 is CASRKGSTTDTQYF. The CDR3, as DNA: TGTGCCAGCAGGAAGGGGAGTACCACAGATACGCAGTATTTT.